The clone carrying this T cell receptor (beta chain) appeared many times. The antigen is undetermined. The CDR3 runs to 13 residues. With 3 bases clipped from V and 2 bases from J, the junction kept 1 base outside the gene matches. Germline CDR1 SQVTM, CDR2 ANQGSEA. Unique molecular identifiers were used to barcode this TCRbeta library. Using its own MiXCR run on the PCR reads, TCRdb lists one record per CDR3 protein. Found here are a few hundred thousand distinct CDR3 sequences, roughly a quarter of them singletons; the top ten hold about 2.6%. This record comes from a study of T-cell reconstitution after alpha-beta-depleted transplantation in children. General observations from the study: It was surviving recipient T cells and thymic progenitors that gave some patients high TCRbeta diversity at day 60. Hyperexpanded clones declined; after one year, newly produced T cells mostly supplied diversity.

This TCR derives from a girl aged 2 to 10 with Fanconi anemia, due to receive a stem cell transplant. The chain carries TRBV29-1 and TRBJ2-1; 7 nucleotides align to TRBD2. The material was PBMCs, obtained before TCRalphabeta/CD19-depleted stem cell transplant. The CDR3 DNA is TGCAGCGTTGATGGGGGGGCCTACAATGAGCAGTTCTTC. This translates into CSVDGGAYNEQFF.